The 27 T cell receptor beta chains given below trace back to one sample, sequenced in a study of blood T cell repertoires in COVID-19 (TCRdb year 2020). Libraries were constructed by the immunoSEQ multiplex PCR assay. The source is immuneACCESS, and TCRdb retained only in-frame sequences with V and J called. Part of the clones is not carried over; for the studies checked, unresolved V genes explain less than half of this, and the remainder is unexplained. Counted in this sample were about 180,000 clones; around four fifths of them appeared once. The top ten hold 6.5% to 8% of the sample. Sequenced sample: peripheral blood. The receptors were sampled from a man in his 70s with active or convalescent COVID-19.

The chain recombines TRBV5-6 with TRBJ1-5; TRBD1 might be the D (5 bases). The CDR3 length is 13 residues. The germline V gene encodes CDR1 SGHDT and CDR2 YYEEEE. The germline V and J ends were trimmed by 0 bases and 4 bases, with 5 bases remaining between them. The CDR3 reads CASSLDRNQPQHF. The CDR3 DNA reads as TGTGCCAGCAGCTTGGACAGGAATCAGCCCCAGCATTTT.

In DNA, the CDR3 is TGTGCCCCCCCCAGGGTAGATGAAAAACTGTTTTTT. It translates to CAPPRVDEKLFF. This sequence joins TRBV19 and TRBJ1-4, with D possibly TRBD1 on 5 matching bases. V dropped 11 bases and J dropped 6 bases, with 13 bases sitting between them. The CDR3 contains 12 residues. Per germline, CDR1 LNHDA and CDR2 SQIVND (reference sequence). Based on the CDR3 plus reference TRBV19 and TRBJ1-4, the full variable domain is DGGITQSPKYLFRKEGQNVTLSCEQNLNHDAMYWYRQDPGQGLRLIYYSQIVNDFQKGDIAEGYSVSREKKESFPLTVTSAQKNPTAFYLCAPPRVDEKLFFGSGTQLSVL.

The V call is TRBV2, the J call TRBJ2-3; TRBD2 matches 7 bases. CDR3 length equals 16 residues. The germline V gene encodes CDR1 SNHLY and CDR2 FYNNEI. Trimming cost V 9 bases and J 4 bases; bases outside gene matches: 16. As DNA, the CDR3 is TGTGCCAGGGCTAATAGCGGGTCCGCCCCCCCAGATACGCAGTATTTT. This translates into CARANSGSAPPDTQYF.

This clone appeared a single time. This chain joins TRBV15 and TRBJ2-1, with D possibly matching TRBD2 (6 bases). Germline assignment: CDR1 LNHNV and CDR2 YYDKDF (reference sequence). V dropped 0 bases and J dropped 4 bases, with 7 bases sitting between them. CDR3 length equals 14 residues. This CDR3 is CATSRELAYNEQFF. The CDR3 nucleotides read TGTGCCACCAGCAGAGAACTAGCTTACAATGAGCAGTTCTTC.

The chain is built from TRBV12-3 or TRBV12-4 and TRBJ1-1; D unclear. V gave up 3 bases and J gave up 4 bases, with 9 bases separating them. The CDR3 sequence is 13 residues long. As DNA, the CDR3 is TGTGCCAGCAGTTTCCAACCGGGCACTGAAGCTTTCTTT. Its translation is CASSFQPGTEAFF.

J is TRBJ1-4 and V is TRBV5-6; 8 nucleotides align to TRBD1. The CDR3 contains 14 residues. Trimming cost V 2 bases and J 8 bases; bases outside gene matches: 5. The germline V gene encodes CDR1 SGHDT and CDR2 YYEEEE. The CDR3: CASSFGQGSEKLFF. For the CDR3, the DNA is TGTGCCAGCAGCTTTGGACAGGGTTCGGAAAAACTGTTTTTT.

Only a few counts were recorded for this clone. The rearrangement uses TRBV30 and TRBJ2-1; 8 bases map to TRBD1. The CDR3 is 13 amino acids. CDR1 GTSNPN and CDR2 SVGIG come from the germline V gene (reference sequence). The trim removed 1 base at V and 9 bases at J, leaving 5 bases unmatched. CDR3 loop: CAWSAQGVGEQFF. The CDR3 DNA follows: TGTGCCTGGAGTGCACAGGGGGTCGGTGAGCAGTTCTTC.

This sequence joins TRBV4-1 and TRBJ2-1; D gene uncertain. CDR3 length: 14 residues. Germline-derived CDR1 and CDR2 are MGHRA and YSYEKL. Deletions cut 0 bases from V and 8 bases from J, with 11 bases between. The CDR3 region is CASSQDRLGDEQFF. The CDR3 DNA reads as TGCGCCAGCAGCCAAGATCGGTTGGGCGATGAGCAGTTCTTC.

The CDR3 bases are TGTGCCAGCAGTTCCCTCGCGGAATTAATAGGCAATCAGCCCCAGCATTTT. Its translation is CASSSLAELIGNQPQHF. The V gene is TRBV27, the J gene TRBJ1-5, with D hard to call. The germline V and J ends were trimmed by 4 bases and 2 bases, with 18 bases remaining between them. Germline V gene data show CDR1 as MNHEY and CDR2 as SMNVEV (reference sequence). This CDR3 has 17 residues.

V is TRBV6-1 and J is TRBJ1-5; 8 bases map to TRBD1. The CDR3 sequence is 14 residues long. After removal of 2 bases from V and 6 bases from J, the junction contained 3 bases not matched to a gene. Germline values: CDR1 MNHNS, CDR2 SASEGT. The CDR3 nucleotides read TGTGCCAGCAGTGAATCAGGGGGCCTTCAGCCCCAGCATTTT. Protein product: CASSESGGLQPQHF.

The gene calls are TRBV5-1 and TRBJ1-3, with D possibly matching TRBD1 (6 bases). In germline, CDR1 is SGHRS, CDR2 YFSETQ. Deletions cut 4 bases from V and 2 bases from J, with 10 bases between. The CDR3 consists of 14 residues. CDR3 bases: TGCGCCAGCAGCCTACAGGGAGCTGGAAACACCATATATTTT. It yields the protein CASSLQGAGNTIYF. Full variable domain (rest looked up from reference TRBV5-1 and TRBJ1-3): KAGVTQTPRYLIKTRGQQVTLSCSPISGHRSVSWYQQTPGQGLQFLFEYFSETQRNKGNFPGRFSGRQFSNSRSEMNVSTLELGDSALYLCASSLQGAGNTIYFGEGSWLTVV.

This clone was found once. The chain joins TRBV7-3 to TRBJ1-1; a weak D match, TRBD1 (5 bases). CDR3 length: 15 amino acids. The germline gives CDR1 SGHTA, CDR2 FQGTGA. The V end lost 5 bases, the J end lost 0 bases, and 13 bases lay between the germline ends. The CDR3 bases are TGTGCCAGCAGCCCGCTAGTAGGGGTGAACACTGAAGCTTTCTTT. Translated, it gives CASSPLVGVNTEAFF.

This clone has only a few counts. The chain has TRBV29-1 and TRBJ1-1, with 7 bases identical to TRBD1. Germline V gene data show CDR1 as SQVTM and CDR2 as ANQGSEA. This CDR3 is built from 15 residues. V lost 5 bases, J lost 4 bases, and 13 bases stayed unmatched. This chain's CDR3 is CSVLSNRGRGTEAFF. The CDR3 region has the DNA TGCAGCGTTTTAAGTAACAGGGGAAGAGGCACTGAAGCTTTCTTT.

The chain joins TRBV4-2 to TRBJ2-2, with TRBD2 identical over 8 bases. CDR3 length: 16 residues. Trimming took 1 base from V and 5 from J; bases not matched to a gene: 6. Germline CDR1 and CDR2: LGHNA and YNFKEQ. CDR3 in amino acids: CASSQASGGETGELFF. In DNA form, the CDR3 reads TGTGCCAGCAGCCAAGCCTCGGGGGGGGAAACCGGGGAGCTGTTTTTT.

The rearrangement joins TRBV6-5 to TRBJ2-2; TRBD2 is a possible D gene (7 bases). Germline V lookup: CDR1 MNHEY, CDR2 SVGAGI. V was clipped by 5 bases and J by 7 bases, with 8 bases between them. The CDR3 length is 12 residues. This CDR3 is CASSRGGGELFF. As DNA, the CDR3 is TGTGCCAGCAGTAGGGGGGGCGGGGAGCTGTTTTTT.

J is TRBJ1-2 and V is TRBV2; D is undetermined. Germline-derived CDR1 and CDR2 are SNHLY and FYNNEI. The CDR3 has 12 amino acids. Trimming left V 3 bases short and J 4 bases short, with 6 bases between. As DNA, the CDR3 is TGTGCCAGCAGTGAGGCCAGCTATGGCTACACCTTC. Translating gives CASSEASYGYTF.

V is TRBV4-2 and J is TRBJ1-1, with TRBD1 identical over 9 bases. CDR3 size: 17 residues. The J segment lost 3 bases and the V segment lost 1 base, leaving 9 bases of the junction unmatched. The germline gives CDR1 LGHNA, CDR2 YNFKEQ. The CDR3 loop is CASSQAPGTGRDTEAFF. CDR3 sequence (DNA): TGTGCCAGCAGCCAAGCACCCGGGACAGGGAGGGACACTGAAGCTTTCTTT.

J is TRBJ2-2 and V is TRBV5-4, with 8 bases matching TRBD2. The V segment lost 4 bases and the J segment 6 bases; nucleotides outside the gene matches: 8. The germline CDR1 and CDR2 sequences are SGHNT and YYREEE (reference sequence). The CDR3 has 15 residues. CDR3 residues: CASSLSGSISGELFF. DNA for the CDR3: TGTGCCAGCAGCCTGAGCGGGAGCATATCCGGGGAGCTGTTTTTT.

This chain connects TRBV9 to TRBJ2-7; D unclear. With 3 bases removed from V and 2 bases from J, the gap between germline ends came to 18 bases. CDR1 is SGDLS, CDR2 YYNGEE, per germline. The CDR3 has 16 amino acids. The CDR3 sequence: CASSARQVAMTYEQYF. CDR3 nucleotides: TGTGCCAGCAGCGCCCGACAAGTGGCCATGACCTACGAGCAGTACTTC.

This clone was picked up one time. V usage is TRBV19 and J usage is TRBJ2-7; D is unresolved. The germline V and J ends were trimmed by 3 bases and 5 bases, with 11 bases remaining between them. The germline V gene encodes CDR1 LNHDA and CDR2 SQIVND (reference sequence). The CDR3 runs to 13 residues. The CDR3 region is CASSITLRDEQYF. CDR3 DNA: TGTGCCAGTAGTATCACACTACGGGACGAGCAGTACTTC.

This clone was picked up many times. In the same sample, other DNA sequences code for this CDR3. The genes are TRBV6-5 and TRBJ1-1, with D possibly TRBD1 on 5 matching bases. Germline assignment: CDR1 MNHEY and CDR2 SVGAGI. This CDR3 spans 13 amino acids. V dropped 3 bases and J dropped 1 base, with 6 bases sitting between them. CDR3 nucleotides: TGTGCCAGCAGTTATGACAGGAACACTGAAGCTTTCTTT. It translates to CASSYDRNTEAFF.

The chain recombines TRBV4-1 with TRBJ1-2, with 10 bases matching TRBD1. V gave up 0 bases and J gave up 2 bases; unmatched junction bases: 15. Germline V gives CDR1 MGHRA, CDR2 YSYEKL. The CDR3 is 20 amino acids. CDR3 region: CASSQDWGTGAFQHNYGYTF. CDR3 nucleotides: TGCGCCAGCAGCCAAGATTGGGGGACAGGGGCCTTTCAGCACAACTATGGCTACACCTTC.

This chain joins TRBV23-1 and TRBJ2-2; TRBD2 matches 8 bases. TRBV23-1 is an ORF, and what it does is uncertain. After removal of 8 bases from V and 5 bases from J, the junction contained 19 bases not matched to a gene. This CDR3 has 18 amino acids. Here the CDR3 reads CASSKGGLRAGETGELFF. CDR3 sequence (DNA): TGCGCCAGCTCGAAAGGGGGTCTCCGAGCGGGAGAAACCGGGGAGCTGTTTTTT.

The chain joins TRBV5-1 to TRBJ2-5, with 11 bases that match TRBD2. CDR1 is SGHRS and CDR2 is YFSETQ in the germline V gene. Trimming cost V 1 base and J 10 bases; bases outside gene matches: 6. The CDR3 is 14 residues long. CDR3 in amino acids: CASSLIAGGQDQYF. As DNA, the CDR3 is TGCGCCAGCAGCTTGATAGCGGGGGGGCAAGACCAGTACTTC.

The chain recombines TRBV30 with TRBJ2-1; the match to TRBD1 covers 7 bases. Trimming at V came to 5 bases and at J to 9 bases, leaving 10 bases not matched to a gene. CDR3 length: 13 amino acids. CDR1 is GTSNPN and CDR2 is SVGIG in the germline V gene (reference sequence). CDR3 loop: CAWERTGAGEQFF. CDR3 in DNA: TGTGCCTGGGAGAGAACAGGGGCGGGTGAGCAGTTCTTC.

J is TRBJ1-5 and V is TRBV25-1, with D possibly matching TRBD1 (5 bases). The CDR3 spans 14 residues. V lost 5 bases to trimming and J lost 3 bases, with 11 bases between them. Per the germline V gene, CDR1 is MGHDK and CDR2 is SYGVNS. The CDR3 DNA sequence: TGTGCCAGCAGTCGTTCAGGACACAATCAGCCCCAGCATTTT. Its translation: CASSRSGHNQPQHF.

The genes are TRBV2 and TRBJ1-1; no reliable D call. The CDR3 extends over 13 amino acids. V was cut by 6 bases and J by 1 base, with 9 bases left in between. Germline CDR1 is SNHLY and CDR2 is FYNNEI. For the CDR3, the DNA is TGTGCCAGCAGCCCGGAGGGGAACACTGAAGCTTTCTTT. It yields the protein CASSPEGNTEAFF.